The 13 T cell receptor beta chains listed next were all sequenced from one sample in a study of blood T cells in healthy people across ages. Sample-barcoded 5' priming and a J-beta primer mix drove a second PCR of roughly 6 to 12 cycles. TCRdb used MiXCR to reprocess the 5' RACE reads, holding one entry per CDR3 protein. The profile covers some 730,000 distinct CDR3 sequences, with approximately 21% appearing a single time and roughly 22% taken by the ten largest. Sequencing was carried out using blood. These TCRs come from a man aged 70 or older in good health.

The chain employs TRBV14 and TRBJ2-7; D unclear. The CDR3 is made up of 13 amino acids. V dropped 3 bases and J dropped 3 bases, with 9 bases sitting between them. Germline lookup yields CDR1 SGHDN and CDR2 FVKESK. This CDR3 reads CASSHGRFYEQYF. The CDR3 nucleotides read TGTGCCAGCAGCCACGGCAGATTCTACGAGCAGTACTTC.

The rearrangement links TRBV19 to TRBJ2-4; D is unresolved. Trimming shortened V by 9 bases and J by 0 bases, and 15 bases separated the two germline ends. Germline V lookup: CDR1 LNHDA, CDR2 SQIVND (reference sequence). The CDR3 spans 15 residues. The CDR3 DNA follows: TGTGCCAGCAGCGACCTATCCATAGCCAAAAACATTCAGTACTTC. It codes for CASSDLSIAKNIQYF. Variable domain in full (rest from reference TRBV19 and TRBJ2-4): DGGITQSPKYLFRKEGQNVTLSCEQNLNHDAMYWYRQDPGQGLRLIYYSQIVNDFQKGDIAEGYSVSREKKESFPLTVTSAQKNPTAFYLCASSDLSIAKNIQYFGAGTRLSVL.

The V and J genes are TRBV20-1 and TRBJ2-3, with 7 bases matching TRBD2. CDR3 length equals 15 residues. Germline V gene lookup returns CDR1 DFQATT and CDR2 SNEGSKA (reference sequence). Trimming cost V 0 bases and J 4 bases; bases outside gene matches: 7. The CDR3 is CSARDTGRNPDTQYF. In nucleotides, the CDR3 is TGCAGTGCTAGAGATACCGGGAGGAACCCAGATACGCAGTATTTT.

The rearrangement links TRBV6-5 to TRBJ2-5; D not resolved. The end of the DNA is better explained by TRBJ2-7, so the J call may be wrong. From germline, CDR1 is MNHEY and CDR2 SVGAGI. CDR3 length: 14 residues. CDR3 nucleotide sequence: TGTGCCAGCAGTACTCCGGGCTCCCCCTACGAGCAGTACGTC. Encoded protein: CASSTPGSPYEQYV.

This clonotype showed up just a few times. The chain recombines TRBV28 with TRBJ2-5, with 13 positions matching TRBD2. The J call may not be correct, given that the DNA end is closer to TRBJ2-7. CDR3 length: 17 amino acids. Germline lookup yields CDR1 MDHEN and CDR2 SYDVKM. CDR3 protein: CASSQGQGLAGIYEQYF. The CDR3 nucleotides are TGTGCCAGCAGTCAGGGACAGGGACTAGCGGGGATCTACGAGCAGTACTTC.

A few counts support this clonotype. This sequence joins TRBV20-1 and TRBJ1-5, with TRBD1 matching over 12 bases. CDR1 and CDR2 from the germline V gene are DFQATT and SNEGSKA (reference sequence). V lost 3 bases and J lost 3; bases outside the gene matches: 9. The CDR3 is 17 residues long. The CDR3 region has the DNA TGCAGTGCTAGTGAGGGGACAGGGGGCGGCCTCAATCAGCCCCAGCATTTT. It codes for CSASEGTGGGLNQPQHF.

In DNA, the CDR3 is TGCAGTGCTAGAGCTTTCAGACTAGCGGGGGCTCAAGAGACCCAGTACTTC. This sequence encodes CSARAFRLAGAQETQYF. The chain uses TRBV20-1 and TRBJ2-1; TRBD2 matches at 12 bases. The DNA end is a closer match to TRBJ2-5, so the J assignment may be wrong. Germline CDR1 is DFQATT and CDR2 is SNEGSKA (reference sequence). The CDR3 sequence is 17 residues long.

The chain employs TRBV19 and TRBJ2-2; 8 bases line up with TRBD2. V gave up 3 bases and J gave up 0 bases; unmatched junction bases: 12. Per germline, CDR1 LNHDA and CDR2 SQIVND (reference sequence). CDR3 size: 19 residues. The CDR3 DNA sequence: TGTGCCAGTAGTATTAGTGGCGGGAGGTTCTACGCGAACACCGGGGAGCTGTTTTTT. The encoded protein is CASSISGGRFYANTGELFF.

The gene calls are TRBV27 and TRBJ1-4, with D maybe TRBD1 (5 bases). The CDR3 covers 15 residues. The germline V gene encodes CDR1 MNHEY and CDR2 SMNVEV (reference sequence). V was cut by 6 bases and J by 6 bases, with 17 bases left in between. This CDR3 reads CASRPLQDKDEKLFF. CDR3 nucleotide sequence: TGTGCCAGCAGGCCCTTACAGGATAAGGATGAAAAACTGTTTTTT.

This clonotype was detected only a few times. This chain links TRBV29-1 with TRBJ1-4; the D is unclear. V was trimmed by 4 bases and J by 3 bases, leaving 9 bases between them. Per the germline V gene, CDR1 is SQVTM and CDR2 is ANQGSEA. This CDR3 has 13 amino acids. This CDR3 is CSVGANPNEKLFF. The CDR3 nucleotides are TGCAGCGTTGGGGCCAACCCTAATGAAAAACTGTTTTTT.

The gene calls are TRBV20-1 and TRBJ1-2, with no clear D. The CDR3 runs 16 residues. The V and J ends lost 6 bases and 2 bases respectively, with 22 bases between them. CDR1 DFQATT and CDR2 SNEGSKA come from the germline V gene (reference sequence). The CDR3 loop is CSARSPDRGPNYGYTF. The DNA for the CDR3 is TGCAGTGCGCGATCCCCCGACCGAGGCCCCAACTATGGCTACACCTTC.

This clonotype was detected once. The chain couples TRBV7-2 to TRBJ2-2; perhaps TRBD2 as D (6 bases). V lost 5 bases to trimming and J lost 4 bases, with 23 bases between them. Germline CDR1 and CDR2: SGHTA and FQGNSA. The CDR3 extends over 18 amino acids. CDR3 nucleotides: TGTGCCAGCAGCCCGGGACTTCCTCGAGCCGAATCCACCGGGGAGCTGTTTTTT. Protein product: CASSPGLPRAESTGELFF.

The V call is TRBV14, the J call TRBJ1-2; D is ambiguous. Trimming removed 0 bases from V and 0 bases from J, with 11 bases in between. Germline CDR1 reads SGHDN; CDR2 reads FVKESK. The CDR3 covers 16 residues. The CDR3 coding sequence is TGTGCCAGCAGCCAAGATCGGGGAAAAGCTAACTATGGCTACACCTTC. Encoded protein: CASSQDRGKANYGYTF.